The rows below give T cell receptor beta chains drawn from one sample of a study of blood T cell repertoires in COVID-19. Data came from immunoSEQ multiplex PCR; TCRdb stores just in-frame clones and leaves some out. The repertoire holds about 350,000 clones, with 88% as singletons. Specimen: peripheral blood. These receptor sequences come from an older woman with COVID-19, enrolled during active disease. CDR3s include the opening cysteine and the closing phenylalanine or tryptophan. Fields, in order: D gene, clone size, V gene, J gene, CDR3 DNA, CDR3 protein. D genes are given only for firm matches. Clone size is shown for a subset of rows, as once, few, many or a class of expanded clone.

D gene: .; clone size: .; V gene: TRBV11-2; J gene: TRBJ2-1; CDR3 DNA: TGTGCCAGCAGCTTCACCAGGGATGAGCAGTTCTTC; CDR3 protein: CASSFTRDEQFF
D gene: TRBD1; clone size: .; V gene: TRBV7-2; J gene: TRBJ1-4; CDR3 DNA: TGTGCCAGCAGCTTTGTGGGGACAGGGGCCGTTAATGAAAAACTGTTTTTT; CDR3 protein: CASSFVGTGAVNEKLFF
D gene: .; clone size: .; V gene: TRBV19; J gene: TRBJ1-3; CDR3 DNA: TGTGCCAGTAGTAAATCCGCTGCAGGGGCTGGAAACACCATATATTTT; CDR3 protein: CASSKSAAGAGNTIYF
D gene: .; clone size: .; V gene: TRBV18; J gene: TRBJ1-1; CDR3 DNA: TGTGCCAGCTCAGCGACAGCTGGGAACACTGAAGCTTTCTTT; CDR3 protein: CASSATAGNTEAFF
D gene: .; clone size: few; V gene: TRBV10-1; J gene: TRBJ2-7; CDR3 DNA: TGCGCCAGCGTCGGGGGACCTGCCTACGAGCAGTACTTC; CDR3 protein: CASVGGPAYEQYF
D gene: .; clone size: few; V gene: TRBV5-1; J gene: TRBJ1-1; CDR3 DNA: TGCGCCAGCAGCTTGTCGATTGGACAGATGAACACTGAAGCTTTCTTT; CDR3 protein: CASSLSIGQMNTEAFF
D gene: TRBD2; clone size: .; V gene: TRBV29-1; J gene: TRBJ2-3; CDR3 DNA: TGCAGCGGGCGGACTAGCGGATCCACAGATACGCAGTATTTT; CDR3 protein: CSGRTSGSTDTQYF
D gene: .; clone size: .; V gene: TRBV19; J gene: TRBJ1-5; CDR3 DNA: TGTGCCAGTAGTATAGGACGCGGAACCCGGGATCAGCCCCAGCATTTT; CDR3 protein: CASSIGRGTRDQPQHF
D gene: .; clone size: .; V gene: TRBV24-1; J gene: TRBJ1-2; CDR3 DNA: TGTGCCACCAGTGATTGGAGGACAGAGGGTGACTATGGCTACACCTTC; CDR3 protein: CATSDWRTEGDYGYTF
D gene: .; clone size: .; V gene: TRBV27; J gene: TRBJ1-1; CDR3 DNA: TGTGCCAGCAGTAATCGACAGTGGAACACTGAAGCTTTCTTT; CDR3 protein: CASSNRQWNTEAFF
D gene: TRBD1; clone size: once; V gene: TRBV27; J gene: TRBJ2-2; CDR3 DNA: TGTGCCAGCACCGGGACAGGGGACACCGGGGAGCTGTTTTTT; CDR3 protein: CASTGTGDTGELFF
D gene: .; clone size: once; V gene: TRBV11-2; J gene: TRBJ1-1; CDR3 DNA: TGTGCCAGCAGCATTACAGAGAGCACTGAAGCTTTCTTT; CDR3 protein: CASSITESTEAFF
D gene: TRBD1; clone size: .; V gene: TRBV2; J gene: TRBJ1-1; CDR3 DNA: TGTGCCACCAACCGGGACAGGGGAATGAACACTGAAGCTTTCTTT; CDR3 protein: CATNRDRGMNTEAFF
D gene: .; clone size: .; V gene: TRBV19; J gene: TRBJ1-5; CDR3 DNA: TGTGCCAGTAGTATAGGGGCAGGGATAGGTCAGCCCCAGCATTTT; CDR3 protein: CASSIGAGIGQPQHF
D gene: TRBD2; clone size: .; V gene: TRBV2; J gene: TRBJ2-1; CDR3 DNA: TGTGCCAGCAGTGAGGAAGGCGGGGGAAAGGACAATGAGCAGTTCTTC; CDR3 protein: CASSEEGGGKDNEQFF
D gene: .; clone size: few; V gene: TRBV30; J gene: TRBJ1-5; CDR3 DNA: TGTGCCTGGAGTGCAGGGTACAATCAGCCCCAGCATTTT; CDR3 protein: CAWSAGYNQPQHF
D gene: .; clone size: .; V gene: TRBV6-5; J gene: TRBJ2-7; CDR3 DNA: TGTGCCAGCAGTTACGGGGGACTCGGCCACGAGCAGTACTTC; CDR3 protein: CASSYGGLGHEQYF
D gene: TRBD1; clone size: .; V gene: TRBV5-6; J gene: TRBJ1-1; CDR3 DNA: TGTGCCAGCAGCCCGATCCGGGCCACAGGGGGCGCGGGGACTGAAGCTTTCTTT; CDR3 protein: CASSPIRATGGAGTEAFF
D gene: TRBD2; clone size: .; V gene: TRBV10-1; J gene: TRBJ2-3; CDR3 DNA: TGCGCCAGCAGTGAGACACGACTAGCGGGGGGCGCAGATACGCAGTATTTT; CDR3 protein: CASSETRLAGGADTQYF
D gene: TRBD1; clone size: .; V gene: TRBV5-1; J gene: TRBJ1-4; CDR3 DNA: TGCGCCAGCAGCCTGACAGGGTTGGGGGGTGAAAAACTGTTTTTT; CDR3 protein: CASSLTGLGGEKLFF
D gene: TRBD1; clone size: .; V gene: TRBV14; J gene: TRBJ1-1; CDR3 DNA: TGTGCCAGCAGCCAAGAACTCGGTTACAGGGGGGGGTACAAGAACACTGAAGCTTTCTTT; CDR3 protein: CASSQELGYRGGYKNTEAFF
D gene: .; clone size: .; V gene: TRBV30; J gene: TRBJ2-1; CDR3 DNA: TGTGCCTGCGATGAGCAGTTCTTC; CDR3 protein: CACDEQFF
D gene: .; clone size: .; V gene: TRBV2; J gene: TRBJ1-2; CDR3 DNA: TGTGCCAGCAGTGATAACGGGCAAGGACTTGGCTACACCTTC; CDR3 protein: CASSDNGQGLGYTF
D gene: .; clone size: .; V gene: TRBV30; J gene: TRBJ2-1; CDR3 DNA: TGTGCCCGGACGGACAGAGTTAATGAGCAGTTCTTC; CDR3 protein: CARTDRVNEQFF
D gene: .; clone size: once; V gene: TRBV5-5; J gene: TRBJ1-5; CDR3 DNA: TGTGCCAGCAGCCGAACACAGGGATATAGCAATCAGCCCCAGCATTTT; CDR3 protein: CASSRTQGYSNQPQHF
D gene: TRBD2; clone size: .; V gene: TRBV15; J gene: TRBJ2-5; CDR3 DNA: TGTGCCACCAGCAGTGAGGGACTAGATTTGTGGAACCAAGAGACCCAGTACTTC; CDR3 protein: CATSSEGLDLWNQETQYF
D gene: TRBD2; clone size: once; V gene: TRBV10-3; J gene: TRBJ2-1; CDR3 DNA: TGTGCCATCAGGAGACTAGCGGGGGGGGATGAGCAGTTCTTC; CDR3 protein: CAIRRLAGGDEQFF
D gene: .; clone size: .; V gene: TRBV21-1; J gene: TRBJ2-7; CDR3 DNA: TGTGCCAGCAGCTCTCCCGACGAGCAGTACTTC; CDR3 protein: CASSSPDEQYF
D gene: .; clone size: once; V gene: TRBV5-1; J gene: TRBJ1-1; CDR3 DNA: TGCGCCAGCAGCTTGGAAGGCTCAGGGAACACTGAAGCTTTCTTT; CDR3 protein: CASSLEGSGNTEAFF
D gene: .; clone size: once; V gene: TRBV29-1; J gene: TRBJ2-1; CDR3 DNA: TGCAGCGTTGAAGATCGGGGGGCCTACTACAATGAGCAGTTCTTC; CDR3 protein: CSVEDRGAYYNEQFF
D gene: .; clone size: once; V gene: TRBV28; J gene: TRBJ1-2; CDR3 DNA: TGTGCCATCGGGGGAAACTATGGCTACACCTTC; CDR3 protein: CAIGGNYGYTF
D gene: TRBD1; clone size: .; V gene: TRBV10-1; J gene: TRBJ1-5; CDR3 DNA: TGCGCCAGCAGCGACCTGGACAGGCCTTTTAGCAATCAGCCCCAGCATTTT; CDR3 protein: CASSDLDRPFSNQPQHF
D gene: .; clone size: once; V gene: TRBV7-2; J gene: TRBJ2-1; CDR3 DNA: TGTGCCAGCAGCTTAAGACAGAACAATGAGCAGTTCTTC; CDR3 protein: CASSLRQNNEQFF
D gene: TRBD1; clone size: .; V gene: TRBV5-4; J gene: TRBJ1-2; CDR3 DNA: TGTGCCAGCAGCGGGGGGACAGCCCCTATCGGCTACACCTTC; CDR3 protein: CASSGGTAPIGYTF
D gene: TRBD1; clone size: .; V gene: TRBV7-9; J gene: TRBJ1-6; CDR3 DNA: TGTGCCAGCAGCTTGGGACAGGATAATTCACCCCTCCACTTT; CDR3 protein: CASSLGQDNSPLHF
D gene: .; clone size: .; V gene: TRBV20-1; J gene: TRBJ1-5; CDR3 DNA: TGCAGTGCTAGTCTCGGGTCAGCCAATCAGCCCCAGCATTTT; CDR3 protein: CSASLGSANQPQHF
D gene: TRBD1; clone size: .; V gene: TRBV6-5; J gene: TRBJ1-2; CDR3 DNA: TGTGCCAGCAGTCCCAGGGGGCTTGGTAACGGCTACACCTTC; CDR3 protein: CASSPRGLGNGYTF
D gene: .; clone size: .; V gene: TRBV7-6; J gene: TRBJ2-5; CDR3 DNA: TGTGCCAGCAGCCCTATACCCCAAGAGACCCAGTACTTC; CDR3 protein: CASSPIPQETQYF
D gene: .; clone size: .; V gene: TRBV28; J gene: TRBJ1-1; CDR3 DNA: TGTGCCAGCTCCGAGTCGGGAGGACTGAACACTGAAGCTTTCTTT; CDR3 protein: CASSESGGLNTEAFF